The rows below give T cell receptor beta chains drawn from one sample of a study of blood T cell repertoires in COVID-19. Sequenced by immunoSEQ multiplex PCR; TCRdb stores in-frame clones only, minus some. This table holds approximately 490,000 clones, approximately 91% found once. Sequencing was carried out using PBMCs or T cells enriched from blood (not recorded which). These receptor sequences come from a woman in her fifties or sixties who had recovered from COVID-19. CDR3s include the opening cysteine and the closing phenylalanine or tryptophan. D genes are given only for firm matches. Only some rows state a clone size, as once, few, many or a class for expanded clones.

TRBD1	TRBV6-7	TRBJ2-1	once	CASSGTGGYNEQFF	TGTGCCAGCAGCGGGACAGGGGGCTACAATGAGCAGTTCTTC
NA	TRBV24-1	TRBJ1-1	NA	CATSAGVPTEAFF	TGTGCCACCTCCGCCGGGGTGCCCACTGAAGCTTTCTTT
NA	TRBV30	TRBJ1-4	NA	CAWRITGRYNEKLFF	TGTGCCTGGAGAATCACAGGGCGATATAATGAAAAACTGTTTTTT
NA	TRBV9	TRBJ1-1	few	CASSTAGGTEAFF	TGTGCCAGCAGCACCGCTGGGGGGACTGAAGCTTTCTTT
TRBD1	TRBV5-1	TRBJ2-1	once	CASSRTDRGEQFF	TGCGCCAGCAGCCGTACCGACAGGGGTGAGCAGTTCTTC
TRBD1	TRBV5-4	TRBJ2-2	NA	CASSSGTGALNTGELFF	TGTGCCAGCAGCTCCGGGACAGGGGCTTTGAACACCGGGGAGCTGTTTTTT
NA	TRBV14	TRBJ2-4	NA	CASSPLVGGNQNIQYF	TGTGCCAGCAGCCCCCTAGTCGGAGGGAACCAAAACATTCAGTACTTC
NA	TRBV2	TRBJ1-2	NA	CASRGHPLTMGYTF	TGTGCCAGCAGGGGACACCCGTTAACTATGGGCTACACCTTC
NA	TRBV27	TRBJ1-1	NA	CASSFRPGEPSTDEAFF	TGTGCCAGCAGCTTCAGGCCAGGGGAGCCCAGCACAGATGAAGCTTTCTTT
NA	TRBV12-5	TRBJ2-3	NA	CASGLIRSRNLTDTQYF	TGTGCTAGTGGTTTGATCCGGTCCAGGAACCTCACAGATACGCAGTATTTT
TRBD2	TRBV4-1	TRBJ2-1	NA	CASSQVSGGDNEQFF	TGCGCCAGCAGCCAAGTCAGCGGGGGGGACAATGAGCAGTTCTTC
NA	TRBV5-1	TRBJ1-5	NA	CASSNGGSNQPQHF	TGCGCCAGCTCCAACGGAGGGTCCAATCAGCCCCAGCATTTT
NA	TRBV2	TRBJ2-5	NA	CASSEARGSGETQYF	TGTGCCAGCAGTGAAGCAAGAGGATCCGGGGAGACCCAGTACTTC
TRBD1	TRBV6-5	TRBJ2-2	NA	CASRKGQTNTGELFF	TGTGCCAGCAGGAAGGGACAGACCAACACCGGGGAGCTGTTTTTT
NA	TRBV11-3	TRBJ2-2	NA	CASSPDRPTPTGELFF	TGTGCCAGCAGCCCCGACAGGCCCACTCCCACCGGGGAGCTGTTTTTT
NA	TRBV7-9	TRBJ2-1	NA	CASSSYAQGNEQFF	TGTGCCAGCAGCTCATACGCACAGGGCAATGAGCAGTTCTTC
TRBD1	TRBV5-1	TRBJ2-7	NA	CASRTGTGVSYEQYF	TGCGCCAGCCGCACCGGGACAGGCGTTTCCTACGAGCAGTACTTC
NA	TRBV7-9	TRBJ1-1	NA	CASNLLFSTEAFF	TGTGCCAGCAACCTCCTCTTCAGTACTGAAGCTTTCTTT
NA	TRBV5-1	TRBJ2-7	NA	CASSLGGNTYEQYF	TGCGCCAGCAGCTTGGGGGGCAACACCTACGAGCAGTACTTC
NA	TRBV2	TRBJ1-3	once	CASRIQVLSGNTIYF	TGTGCCAGCAGAATACAGGTACTCTCTGGAAACACCATATATTTT
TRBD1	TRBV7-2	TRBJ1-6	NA	CASSLLGRTGSSPLHF	TGTGCCAGCAGCCTGCTCGGCCGGACAGGGTCTTCACCCCTCCACTTT
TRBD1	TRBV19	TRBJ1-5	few	CASSIVGQRHYSNQPQHF	TGTGCCAGTAGTATAGTGGGACAGCGACACTATAGCAATCAGCCCCAGCATTTT
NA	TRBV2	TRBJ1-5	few	CASSGKAAGGQPQHF	TGTGCCAGCAGCGGTAAAGCGGCCGGCGGTCAGCCCCAGCATTTT
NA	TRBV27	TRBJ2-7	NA	CASSLKQASYEQYF	TGTGCCAGCAGTTTAAAACAGGCCTCCTACGAGCAGTACTTC
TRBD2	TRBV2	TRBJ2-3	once	CASSARGETQYF	TGTGCCAGCAGTGCGCGGGGGGAGACGCAGTATTTT